What follows describes a single TCR beta chain. Clones were read by immunoSEQ multiplex PCR, and TCRdb kept only the in-frame ones, dropping some. The sample holds more than 100,000 clones, about 88% seen once. This sample was included in a study of radiation and T cells in renal cell carcinoma. Background on the study: Nephrectomy followed 15 Gy stereotactic body radiation by 4 weeks.

Stated time point: blood 2 weeks post-SBRT. As for treatment: 15 Gy SBRT to primary tumor, nephrectomy 4 weeks later. The sequencing here drew on blood, taken from a patient whose treatment included radiotherapy and nephrectomy. This TCR derives from a woman aged 65 to 85 with renal cell carcinoma.

The CDR3 DNA reads TGTGCCAGTAGTCGAGTGGGGAGAGGGAGCTCCTACGAGCAGTACTTC. Amino acids: CASSRVGRGSSYEQYF. The chain couples TRBV19 to TRBJ2-7; possible D gene TRBD2, 5 bases. V was trimmed by 5 bases and J by 0 bases, leaving 17 bases between them. The CDR3 is 16 residues long. Looked up from germline, CDR1 is LNHDA and CDR2 is SQIVND (reference sequence).